Listed below are T cell receptor beta chains from one sample, sequenced in a study of T cell repertoires in cytomegalovirus infection. TCRdb reprocessed the reads via MiXCR and lists one record per CDR3 protein. The sample holds approximately 910,000 distinct CDR3 sequences; roughly 30% are singletons and the top ten take about an eighth. Their cognate antigens are unknown. Material: cultured CD8+ T cells from PBMCs, obtained from culture after CMV antigen stimulation. These receptor sequences come from a human donor in good health (CMV status not recorded). Some clones in this sample may be carry-over from other donors' samples. The CDR3 runs from the conserved cysteine through the conserved F or W. The order of the fields is D gene, J gene, V gene, clone size, CDR3 protein, CDR3 DNA. The D gene is left open where the match is weak. Clone size, where shown, is once, few, many, or a class for clones that have expanded.

D gene: TRBD1; J gene: TRBJ1-2; V gene: TRBV18; clone size: few; CDR3 protein: CASSPDRGPNYGYTF; CDR3 DNA: TGTGCCAGCTCACCAGACAGGGGGCCTAACTATGGCTACACCTTC
D gene: TRBD2; J gene: TRBJ2-1; V gene: TRBV6-1; clone size: few; CDR3 protein: CASSAAGLALNEQFF; CDR3 DNA: TGTGCCAGCAGTGCCGCGGGACTAGCGCTCAATGAGCAGTTCTTC
D gene: TRBD1; J gene: TRBJ1-1; V gene: TRBV12-3/TRBV12-4; clone size: few; CDR3 protein: CASSFPQGAVTEAFF; CDR3 DNA: TGTGCCAGCAGTTTCCCTCAGGGGGCGGTCACTGAAGCTTTCTTT
D gene: .; J gene: TRBJ2-1; V gene: TRBV20-1; clone size: .; CDR3 protein: CSAREWGYNEQFF; CDR3 DNA: TGCAGTGCTAGGGAGTGGGGTTACAATGAGCAGTTCTTC
D gene: TRBD1; J gene: TRBJ1-2; V gene: TRBV6-6; clone size: few; CDR3 protein: CASSYRDRNYGYTF; CDR3 DNA: TGTGCCAGCAGTTACCGGGACAGGAACTATGGCTACACCTTC
D gene: .; J gene: TRBJ2-1; V gene: TRBV7-2; clone size: many; CDR3 protein: CASSSTGEIFF; CDR3 DNA: TGTGCCAGCAGCTCGACAGGTGAGATTTTCTTC
D gene: TRBD2; J gene: TRBJ2-5; V gene: TRBV19; clone size: .; CDR3 protein: CASGLTSGGSETQYF; CDR3 DNA: TGTGCCAGTGGTCTGACTAGCGGGGGTTCGGAGACCCAGTACTTC
D gene: .; J gene: TRBJ1-1; V gene: TRBV7-4; clone size: .; CDR3 protein: CASSFMRGADTEAFF; CDR3 DNA: TGTGCCAGCAGCTTTATGAGGGGCGCGGACACTGAAGCTTTCTTT
D gene: TRBD2; J gene: TRBJ2-5; V gene: TRBV12-3/TRBV12-4; clone size: .; CDR3 protein: CASSFATGTSGGEGTQYF; CDR3 DNA: TGTGCCAGCAGTTTTGCCACCGGGACTAGCGGGGGGGAGGGGACCCAGTACTTC
D gene: .; J gene: TRBJ1-1; V gene: TRBV7-6; clone size: few; CDR3 protein: CASSSPLGGGDTEAFF; CDR3 DNA: TGTGCCAGCAGCTCGCCCTTAGGTGGGGGGGACACTGAAGCTTTCTTT
D gene: TRBD2; J gene: TRBJ2-1; V gene: TRBV2; clone size: .; CDR3 protein: CASSEVRVAGGQYNEQFF; CDR3 DNA: TGTGCCAGCAGTGAAGTCAGAGTAGCGGGGGGTCAGTACAATGAGCAGTTCTTC
D gene: .; J gene: TRBJ2-3; V gene: TRBV5-1; clone size: .; CDR3 protein: CASSHPSAGSIDTQYF; CDR3 DNA: TGCGCCAGCAGCCATCCCTCGGCAGGGTCAATTGATACGCAGTATTTT
D gene: .; J gene: TRBJ1-1; V gene: TRBV5-4; clone size: .; CDR3 protein: CASSAGRGMNTEAFF; CDR3 DNA: TGTGCCAGCAGCGCGGGTCGGGGAATGAACACTGAAGCTTTCTTT
D gene: .; J gene: TRBJ2-1; V gene: TRBV28; clone size: .; CDR3 protein: CASTSGDGSYNEQFF; CDR3 DNA: TGTGCCAGCACTTCGGGGGACGGCTCCTACAATGAGCAGTTCTTC
D gene: .; J gene: TRBJ2-3; V gene: TRBV5-1; clone size: .; CDR3 protein: CASSLIFESSTDTQYF; CDR3 DNA: TGCGCCAGCAGCTTGATCTTCGAGTCCTCCACAGATACGCAGTATTTT
D gene: TRBD1; J gene: TRBJ2-2; V gene: TRBV2; clone size: .; CDR3 protein: CANRGQVRTGELFF; CDR3 DNA: TGTGCCAACAGGGGGCAGGTTCGCACCGGGGAGCTGTTTTTT
D gene: TRBD1; J gene: TRBJ1-1; V gene: TRBV5-1; clone size: few; CDR3 protein: CASSLRGQVWGPNTEAFF; CDR3 DNA: TGCGCCAGCAGCTTGAGAGGACAGGTGTGGGGTCCGAACACTGAAGCTTTCTTT
D gene: .; J gene: TRBJ2-1; V gene: TRBV7-8; clone size: few; CDR3 protein: CASSLGRLGGGYNEQFF; CDR3 DNA: TGTGCCAGCAGCTTAGGCCGGTTAGGGGGTGGGTACAATGAGCAGTTCTTC
D gene: TRBD1; J gene: TRBJ2-7; V gene: TRBV11-3; clone size: .; CDR3 protein: CASSRQGQEQYF; CDR3 DNA: TGTGCCAGCAGCCGACAGGGTCAGGAGCAGTACTTC
D gene: TRBD2; J gene: TRBJ2-5; V gene: TRBV4-1; clone size: .; CDR3 protein: CASSQDRTSGGKTQYF; CDR3 DNA: TGCGCCAGCAGCCAAGACCGGACTAGCGGGGGGAAGACCCAGTACTTC
D gene: .; J gene: TRBJ1-1; V gene: TRBV7-4; clone size: .; CDR3 protein: CASSLNSDRYTEAFF; CDR3 DNA: TGTGCCAGCAGCTTAAACTCCGACAGATACACTGAAGCTTTCTTT
D gene: .; J gene: TRBJ1-1; V gene: TRBV7-4; clone size: .; CDR3 protein: CASSWGNSEAFF; CDR3 DNA: TGTGCCAGCAGCTGGGGCAACTCTGAAGCTTTCTTT
D gene: .; J gene: TRBJ2-1; V gene: TRBV7-2; clone size: few; CDR3 protein: CASSYTPPRHRYNEQFF; CDR3 DNA: TGTGCCAGCAGCTACACCCCCCCTCGACACCGATACAATGAGCAGTTCTTC
D gene: .; J gene: TRBJ1-2; V gene: TRBV28; clone size: few; CDR3 protein: CASSPLSEGRDYGYTF; CDR3 DNA: TGTGCCAGCAGTCCACTTTCGGAGGGGAGGGACTATGGCTACACCTTC
D gene: TRBD1; J gene: TRBJ2-1; V gene: TRBV29-1; clone size: .; CDR3 protein: CSVDPGQGAGEQFF; CDR3 DNA: TGCAGCGTTGACCCGGGACAGGGGGCAGGTGAGCAGTTCTTC
D gene: .; J gene: TRBJ2-1; V gene: TRBV7-2; clone size: many; CDR3 protein: CASSLDKAGYYNEQFF; CDR3 DNA: TGTGCCAGCAGCTTAGATAAAGCGGGCTACTACAATGAGCAGTTCTTC